This T cell receptor beta chain came from a study of beta chain features in type 1 diabetes. About the research overall: No age, gender or cell yield differences were seen between patients and healthy donors.

V was clipped by 3 bases and J by 0 bases, with 8 bases between them. Germline V gene lookup returns CDR1 GTSNPN and CDR2 SVGIG (reference sequence). The CDR3 consists of 13 residues. Details on this clone: Antigen unknown.

Overall study results and limits: Shorter templates might be favored by PCR, and equally so in patients and in controls.

Every isolated RNA sample was fully reverse transcribed, so sequencing captured expressed TCRB transcripts. The data were produced by immunoSEQ multiplex PCR, yet TCRdb's version contains in-frame clones alone and is incomplete. The sample lists fewer than 550,000 clones, over 9.5% occurring once. The specimen sequenced was naive CD4+ T cells from blood. The receptor's source is a woman aged 18 to 35 in good health. V and J are TRBV30 and TRBJ1-1; tentative D call: TRBD1 (6 bases). This CDR3 reads CAWRQGMNTEAFF. The CDR3 nucleotides read TGTGCCTGGAGACAGGGAATGAACACTGAAGCTTTCTTT.